Shown below are 27 T cell receptor beta chains from a single sample sequenced in a study of cytomegalovirus exposure and HLA in healthy donors. The PCR was carried out with 60 Vbeta primers and 13 Jbeta primers. Generated by immunoSEQ multiplex PCR, the TCRdb table keeps only in-frame clones and is missing some. The data contain more than 110,000 clones, around 82% of them singletons. Sequenced input: PBMCs. These receptor sequences come from a man between 50 and 59 years old in good health and CMV-seronegative.

The rearrangement joins TRBV9 to TRBJ1-3, with no clear D. V was shortened by 0 bases and J by 0 bases, with 22 bases between the two germline ends. Germline V lookup: CDR1 SGDLS, CDR2 YYNGEE. This CDR3 comprises 20 residues. CDR3 in DNA: TGTGCCAGCAGCGTAGAGGGAGGTCGGCGGGCTCTTGACTCTGGAAACACCATATATTTT. This sequence encodes CASSVEGGRRALDSGNTIYF.

J is TRBJ1-1 and V is TRBV29-1; D gene ambiguous. Germline V lookup: CDR1 SQVTM, CDR2 ANQGSEA. CDR3 length: 10 residues. V lost 5 bases to trimming and J lost 10 bases, with 11 bases between them. CDR3 amino acids: CSVPEVAAFF. As DNA, the CDR3 is TGCAGCGTTCCCGAGGTGGCAGCTTTCTTT.

The chain recombines TRBV25-1 with TRBJ2-6; 7 nucleotides align to TRBD2. The J segment lost 0 bases and the V segment lost 3 bases, leaving 8 bases of the junction unmatched. Germline-derived CDR1 and CDR2 are MGHDK and SYGVNS. There are 18 residues in the CDR3. CDR3 residues: CASSERWEGTSGANVLTF. CDR3 DNA: TGTGCCAGCAGTGAGAGGTGGGAGGGAACCTCTGGGGCCAACGTCCTGACTTTC.

V is TRBV6-1 and J is TRBJ1-5; 7 positions agree with TRBD1. Germline V gene data show CDR1 as MNHNS and CDR2 as SASEGT. This CDR3 is built from 15 residues. The V and J ends lost 7 bases and 1 base, in that order; junction bases with no gene match: 7. This chain's CDR3 is CASTPQGISNQPQHF. The CDR3, as DNA: TGTGCCAGCACCCCACAGGGGATCAGCAATCAGCCCCAGCATTTT.

V and J are TRBV2 and TRBJ2-1, with a possible D match to TRBD2 (5 bases). With 6 bases removed from V and 2 bases from J, the gap between germline ends came to 8 bases. CDR3 size: 13 residues. Germline V gives CDR1 SNHLY, CDR2 FYNNEI. CDR3 nucleotides: TGTGCCAGCAGCCGGGGTACCTACAATGAGCAGTTCTTC. It translates to CASSRGTYNEQFF.

V is TRBV28 and J is TRBJ1-2; TRBD1 agrees at 7 bases. Germline CDR1 is MDHEN and CDR2 is SYDVKM. V shed 8 bases and J 0 bases; nucleotides not matched to a gene: 3. The CDR3 runs to 13 residues. The DNA for the CDR3 is TGTGCCAGCCAGACAGGGCCTAACTATGGCTACACCTTC. Translated: CASQTGPNYGYTF.

A few counts support this clone. The chain uses TRBV25-1 and TRBJ1-1, with 9 bases that match TRBD1. Trimming removed 8 bases from V and 6 bases from J; junction bases left unmatched: 13. Germline values: CDR1 MGHDK, CDR2 SYGVNS. The length of the CDR3 is 15 residues. DNA of the CDR3: TGTGCCAGCGCAACCCCCGGGACAGGGTTAGCTGAAGCTTTCTTT. As protein: CASATPGTGLAEAFF.

This clone occurred once. This chain links TRBV28 with TRBJ2-1, with D possibly being TRBD2 (6 bases). The CDR3 length is 15 residues. Germline V CDR1 and CDR2: MDHEN, SYDVKM. The V end was cut by 6 bases, the J end by 5 bases, with 17 bases between. The CDR3 is CASSQLTSSNNEQFF. CDR3 coding DNA: TGTGCCAGCAGCCAACTGACTAGTTCCAACAATGAGCAGTTCTTC.

This rearrangement joins TRBV2 to TRBJ1-2; 7 nucleotides align to TRBD1. This CDR3 contains 17 residues. Trimming removed 4 bases from V and 2 bases from J; junction bases left unmatched: 13. Germline values: CDR1 SNHLY, CDR2 FYNNEI. The CDR3 here is CASSVPPWDRLNYGYTF. CDR3 nucleotide sequence: TGTGCCAGCAGTGTTCCCCCCTGGGACAGACTGAACTATGGCTACACCTTC.

This CDR3 is CSSRQASTDTQYF. As DNA, the CDR3 is TGCAGCTCTCGACAGGCTAGCACAGATACGCAGTATTTT. V gene TRBV29-1 combines with J gene TRBJ2-3, with D possibly matching TRBD1 (6 bases). Trimming stripped 8 bases from V and 0 bases from J, with 12 bases between. Germline assignment: CDR1 SQVTM and CDR2 ANQGSEA. This CDR3 has 13 amino acids.

The rearrangement uses TRBV25-1 and TRBJ1-4; 9 positions agree with TRBD1. Germline loops: CDR1 MGHDK, CDR2 SYGVNS. J was trimmed by 8 bases and V by 1 base; bases with no gene match: 5. CDR3 length: 15 residues. CDR3 in amino acids: CASSEFGTGWEKLFF. CDR3 in DNA: TGTGCCAGCAGTGAATTTGGGACAGGGTGGGAAAAACTGTTTTTT.

The chain recombines TRBV2 with TRBJ2-7; D gene unclear. The V gene lost 6 bases and the J gene lost 6 bases, with 12 bases spanning the gap. The germline gives CDR1 SNHLY, CDR2 FYNNEI. This CDR3 comprises 12 residues. Here the CDR3 reads CASSLEAFEQYF. CDR3 in DNA: TGTGCCAGCAGCCTCGAAGCCTTCGAGCAGTACTTC.

This sequence joins TRBV5-4 and TRBJ2-5, with D tentatively TRBD2 (5 bases). Germline CDR1 SGHNT, CDR2 YYREEE (reference sequence). The CDR3 extends over 16 amino acids. Trimming removed 4 bases from V and 4 bases from J, with 20 bases in between. Here the CDR3 DNA reads TGTGCCAGCAGCGTTGGTGCAGCCAGAGAGGGAGAGACCCAGTACTTC. This encodes CASSVGAAREGETQYF.

The chain combines TRBV25-1 with TRBJ2-7, with TRBD2 identical over 14 bases. CDR1 is MGHDK and CDR2 is SYGVNS in the germline V gene. Trimming removed 10 bases from V and 3 bases from J; junction bases left unmatched: 2. The CDR3 consists of 13 residues. The CDR3 DNA sequence: TGTGCCACCGGACTAGCGGGAGGCTACGAGCAGTACTTC. Translation: CATGLAGGYEQYF.

Note on this clone: The sample holds other DNA sequences that translate to the same CDR3. The rearrangement links TRBV30 to TRBJ2-5; TRBD2 matches at 8 bases. Trimming removed 5 bases from V and 4 bases from J; junction bases left unmatched: 21. Germline CDR1 and CDR2: GTSNPN and SVGIG (reference sequence). This CDR3 contains 18 residues. The CDR3 here is CAWEPPGLEASSRETQYF. The CDR3 bases are TGTGCCTGGGAGCCTCCGGGACTAGAGGCCTCCTCGAGAGAGACCCAGTACTTC.

CDR3 region: CASSLGTTGGAYGYTF. As DNA, the CDR3 is TGCGCCAGCAGCTTGGGTACGACAGGGGGCGCATATGGCTACACCTTC. This rearrangement joins TRBV5-1 to TRBJ1-2; 10 bases match TRBD1. V shed 0 bases, J shed 5 bases, and the junction held 7 bases outside the gene matches. This CDR3 comprises 16 residues. Germline V lookup: CDR1 SGHRS, CDR2 YFSETQ.

The V and J genes are TRBV13 and TRBJ2-7; TRBD2 aligns across 9 bases. The CDR3 is made up of 15 amino acids. Germline CDR1 and CDR2: PRHDT and FYEKMQ (reference sequence). After removal of 5 bases from V and 0 bases from J, the junction contained 5 bases not matched to a gene. DNA of the CDR3: TGTGCCAGCAGCCGCGGGGGGGACGGCTCCTACGAGCAGTACTTC. Its protein is CASSRGGDGSYEQYF.

The rearrangement links TRBV4-1 to TRBJ2-1; TRBD1 agrees at 7 bases. Losses at the gene ends were 6 bases for V and 3 bases for J; bases not matched to a gene: 8. Germline V gene data show CDR1 as MGHRA and CDR2 as YSYEKL. The CDR3 extends over 15 amino acids. The CDR3 loop is CASSLPGQSYNEQFF. DNA for the CDR3: TGCGCCAGCAGTCTGCCGGGACAGAGCTACAATGAGCAGTTCTTC.

Written as DNA, the CDR3 is TGCGCCAGCAGCCAAGATGGGCCGGTTAAGGGAGACCCCTACGAGCAGTACTTC. This codes for CASSQDGPVKGDPYEQYF. The rearrangement joins TRBV4-1 to TRBJ2-7, with D maybe TRBD2 (5 bases). The CDR3 is 18 residues long. Per the germline V gene, CDR1 is MGHRA and CDR2 is YSYEKL. V dropped 0 bases and J dropped 2 bases, with 20 bases sitting between them.

In this sample, this clone turned up once. J is TRBJ2-3 and V is TRBV18, with D unclear. The germline gives CDR1 KGHSH, CDR2 LQKENI. The CDR3 spans 16 residues. V lost 6 bases, J lost 6 bases, and 22 bases lay in between. The CDR3 region has the DNA TGTGCCAGCTCCCCTACTACCCGAGGTGCGGCGGATACGCAGTATTTT. Protein: CASSPTTRGAADTQYF.

This chain joins TRBV6-6 and TRBJ1-4; TRBD1 agrees at 10 bases. The CDR3 has 16 amino acids. The J segment lost 6 bases and the V segment lost 1 base, leaving 5 bases of the junction unmatched. Germline CDR1 is MNHNY and CDR2 is SVGAGI (reference sequence). CDR3 DNA sequence: TGTGCCAGCAGTTACTTCCCGGACAGGGGGGATGAAAAACTGTTTTTT. It encodes CASSYFPDRGDEKLFF.

This CDR3 reads CASSQALDRTNYGYTF. The CDR3 nucleotides read TGTGCCAGCAGCCAAGCCCTGGACAGGACGAACTATGGCTACACCTTC. The V call is TRBV4-2, the J call TRBJ1-2, with TRBD1 matching over 7 bases. Germline CDR1 LGHNA, CDR2 YNFKEQ. V dropped 1 base and J dropped 2; count of bases not matched to a gene: 7. This CDR3 has 16 residues.

The chain employs TRBV11-2 and TRBJ2-1, with 14 bases aligning to TRBD2. The germline V gene has CDR1 SGHAT and CDR2 FQNNGV. The CDR3 runs 18 residues. Unmatched junction bases numbered 8, after V lost 0 bases and J lost 7 bases. The CDR3 DNA reads TGTGCCAGCAGCTTAGATAAAGGGACTAGCGGGAGTAGTAATGAGCAGTTCTTC. Translation: CASSLDKGTSGSSNEQFF.

This chain joins TRBV6-1 and TRBJ1-5; TRBD1 is a possible D gene (5 bases). Germline lookup yields CDR1 MNHNS and CDR2 SASEGT. The CDR3 extends over 15 amino acids. The V end lost 6 bases, the J end lost 2 bases, and 14 bases lay between the germline ends. The CDR3: CASRAGDAGNQPQHF. CDR3 DNA: TGTGCCAGCAGAGCGGGGGATGCGGGCAATCAGCCCCAGCATTTT.

This chain links TRBV11-2 with TRBJ1-3; D remains unclear. CDR1 SGHAT and CDR2 FQNNGV come from the germline V gene. The CDR3 is 15 amino acids. Trimming cost V 4 bases and J 0 bases, with 10 bases left between them. Written as DNA, the CDR3 is TGTGCCAGCAGCTACGACTACACCTCTGGAAACACCATATATTTT. Translating it yields CASSYDYTSGNTIYF.

This clone was observed a few times. The gene calls are TRBV28 and TRBJ2-7, with D possibly TRBD2 on 5 matching bases. The CDR3 covers 13 residues. Germline V gives CDR1 MDHEN, CDR2 SYDVKM. Trimming took off 8 bases at V and 3 bases at J, with 14 bases between the two ends. In nucleotides, the CDR3 is TGTGCCAGCGGCCCCCGGGGATACTACGAGCAGTACTTC. Encoded protein: CASGPRGYYEQYF.

This clone showed up just once. The chain links TRBV5-1 to TRBJ2-7; D may be TRBD2 (5 bases). Trimming removed 0 bases at V and 0 bases at J, with 13 bases between. Germline values: CDR1 SGHRS, CDR2 YFSETQ. This CDR3 spans 16 amino acids. CDR3 coding DNA: TGCGCCAGCAGCTTGGCCTGGGGAGATTACTCCTACGAGCAGTACTTC. It specifies CASSLAWGDYSYEQYF.